This TCR beta chain appears in the sequencing data of a study of immune cell composition in non-small cell lung cancer. Germline V gene sequence: CDR1 MNHNS, CDR2 SASEGT. CDR3 length: 13 amino acids. Trimming left V 6 bases short and J 7 bases short, with 16 bases between. The normal lung sample lay at least 3 cm, and maximally far, from the tumour. Template was genomic DNA from frozen, unsorted single-cell suspensions. Sequencing was performed with immunoSEQ multiplex PCR; in TCRdb, only in-frame clones are kept and a portion is missing. The sample shows around 9,000 clones, approximately 80% of them seen only once.

Sequencing was done on a sample of non-adjacent lung tissue. The sequence derives from a human donor with non-small cell lung cancer. V gene TRBV6-1 combines with J gene TRBJ2-7; D is unresolved. The CDR3 region is CASSPDALREQYF. The CDR3 coding sequence is TGTGCCAGCAGCCCGGACGCCTTAAGGGAGCAGTACTTC.